These 32 T cell receptor beta chains were sequenced from one sample in a study of CD8+ T cells in alopecia areata. Investigators isolated RNA and reverse transcribed it into cDNA to act as the sequencing template. Some clones are missing from TCRdb's copy, which holds only in-frame ones; the method was immunoSEQ multiplex PCR. Of under 250,000 clones in the sample, 57% were seen once. Sequences were derived from CD4+ T cells sorted from blood, sampled at week 0. These TCRs come from a human donor with alopecia areata.

Turning to this clone: The sample contains more than one DNA sequence encoding this CDR3. The chain couples TRBV30 to TRBJ1-1; D might be TRBD1 (5 bases). V lost 2 bases to trimming and J lost 2 bases, with 9 bases between them. The CDR3 runs to 13 residues. CDR1 is GTSNPN and CDR2 is SVGIG in the germline V gene (reference sequence). The CDR3 DNA sequence: TGTGCCTGGAGTACGACAGTAAACACTGAAGCTTTCTTT. Protein: CAWSTTVNTEAFF.

This clone was counted only a few times. The chain is built from TRBV11-2 and TRBJ1-3; no clear D gene. Germline CDR1 and CDR2: SGHAT and FQNNGV. CDR3 length: 12 amino acids. V was trimmed by 4 bases and J by 5 bases, leaving 6 bases between them. CDR3 nucleotide sequence: TGTGCCAGCAGCTCTCGCAGAAACACCATATATTTT. Its translation is CASSSRRNTIYF.

This clone was detected only a few times. The rearrangement links TRBV7-8 to TRBJ1-4, with 7 bases matching TRBD1. This CDR3 has 14 amino acids. After removal of 5 bases from V and 8 bases from J, the junction contained 8 bases not matched to a gene. The V gene's germline CDR1 is SGHVS and CDR2 FQNEAQ. The CDR3 DNA reads TGTGCCAGCAGCCCCGGACAGGTCCGGGAAAAACTGTTTTTT. This codes for CASSPGQVREKLFF.

The CDR3 DNA sequence: TGCAGTGCTTTGAGGGATGAGCAGTTCTTC. It translates to CSALRDEQFF. The chain employs TRBV20-1 and TRBJ2-1; weak D call: TRBD2 (5 bases). V dropped 5 bases and J dropped 8 bases, with 7 bases sitting between them. CDR1 is DFQATT, CDR2 SNEGSKA, per germline (reference sequence). This CDR3 contains 10 residues.

V and J are TRBV10-3 and TRBJ2-4; D possibly matches TRBD1 or TRBD2 (5 bases each). The CDR3 loop spans 14 amino acids. Germline V gene lookup returns CDR1 ENHRY and CDR2 SYGVKD. The V end was cut by 7 bases, the J end by 8 bases, with 18 bases between. CDR3 amino acids: CAITEQGGLDIQYF. DNA of the CDR3: TGTGCCATCACCGAGCAGGGCGGGTTGGACATTCAGTACTTC.

The gene calls are TRBV10-3 and TRBJ2-1; D might be TRBD2 (6 bases). The V gene lost 2 bases and the J gene lost 10 bases, with 15 bases spanning the gap. The CDR3 is 14 residues long. Looked up from germline, CDR1 is ENHRY and CDR2 is SYGVKD. The CDR3 loop reads CAISEGMAGPEQFF. CDR3 in DNA: TGTGCCATCAGTGAGGGGATGGCGGGGCCCGAGCAGTTCTTC.

The chain is built from TRBV30 and TRBJ2-7, with 8 bases identical to TRBD2. The germline CDR1 and CDR2 sequences are GTSNPN and SVGIG (reference sequence). The CDR3 contains 14 residues. V dropped 5 bases and J dropped 3; count of bases not matched to a gene: 9. CDR3 residues: CAWSRGGSYYEQYF. The CDR3 nucleotides are TGTGCCTGGTCACGGGGGGGATCCTACTACGAGCAGTACTTC.

The sample holds a few counts of this clone. The chain uses TRBV29-1 and TRBJ2-5, with TRBD1 identical over 10 bases. V lost 6 bases and J lost 5; bases outside the gene matches: 6. Germline V gene sequence: CDR1 SQVTM, CDR2 ANQGSEA. The CDR3 length is 13 residues. The CDR3, as DNA: TGCAGCGTGGGACAGGGGAATGAGGAGACCCAGTACTTC. Translated, it gives CSVGQGNEETQYF.

This clone appeared a few times. The chain carries TRBV28 and TRBJ1-3; D is ambiguous. Germline V lookup: CDR1 MDHEN, CDR2 SYDVKM. The CDR3 is made up of 16 amino acids. Trimming removed 5 bases from V and 0 bases from J, with 14 bases in between. CDR3 DNA: TGTGCCAGCAGTACCAGACGGCTACGCTCTGGAAACACCATATATTTT. This encodes CASSTRRLRSGNTIYF.

This clone occurred a few times. This rearrangement joins TRBV9 to TRBJ1-1; possibly TRBD1 for D (6 bases). Per the germline V gene, CDR1 is SGDLS and CDR2 is YYNGEE. Trimming left V 4 bases short and J 8 bases short, with 18 bases between. The CDR3 is 14 amino acids. CDR3 bases: TGTGCCAGCAGCCCTCAGACAGGCGGCTTAGAAGCTTTCTTT. It encodes CASSPQTGGLEAFF.

This clone was observed a few times. The chain joins TRBV6-1 to TRBJ2-3, with 11 bases that match TRBD2. The V gene's germline CDR1 is MNHNS and CDR2 SASEGT. V lost 2 bases, J lost 0 bases, and 7 bases stayed unmatched. The CDR3 covers 18 residues. In DNA, the CDR3 is TGTGCCAGCAGTGAACTGTCTAGCGGGGGGCCAAGCACAGATACGCAGTATTTT. It specifies CASSELSSGGPSTDTQYF.

This clone was seen a few times. The chain employs TRBV14 and TRBJ1-2, with D unclear. The CDR3 totals 14 residues. Germline CDR1 SGHDN, CDR2 FVKESK. Trimming left V 6 bases short and J 7 bases short, with 18 bases between. This chain's CDR3 is CASSRTTGLLGYTF. CDR3 DNA sequence: TGTGCCAGCAGTCGTACGACGGGCCTCCTTGGCTACACCTTC. The complete variable domain, with remaining parts taken from reference TRBV14 and TRBJ1-2, reads EAGVTQFPSHSVIEKGQTVTLRCDPISGHDNLYWYRRVMGKEIKFLLHFVKESKQDESGMPNNRFLAERTGGTYSTLKVQPAELEDSGVYFCASSRTTGLLGYTFGSGTRLTVV.

CDR3 sequence: CASSFRAGATDTQYF. In DNA, the CDR3 is TGCGCCAGCAGCTTTCGCGCGGGGGCCACAGATACGCAGTATTTT. This sequence joins TRBV5-1 and TRBJ2-3; possibly TRBD2 for D (7 bases). The germline V gene has CDR1 SGHRS and CDR2 YFSETQ. Trimming left V 2 bases short and J 2 bases short, with 12 bases between. This CDR3 comprises 15 residues.

This clone occurred a few times. The chain is built from TRBV30 and TRBJ1-2; perhaps TRBD1 as D (5 bases). This CDR3 comprises 14 residues. Between the trimmed V and J ends, which lost 2 bases and 5 bases, there was a span of 15 bases. Germline V gene sequence: CDR1 GTSNPN, CDR2 SVGIG (reference sequence). Here the CDR3 DNA reads TGTGCCTGGAGTTACCGGGACGGAAGATATGGCTACACCTTC. Its translation is CAWSYRDGRYGYTF. Drawing the rest from reference TRBV30 and TRBJ1-2, the complete variable domain is SQTIHQWPATLVQPVGSPLSLECTVEGTSNPNLYWYRQAAGRGLQLLFYSVGIGQISSEVPQNLSASRPQDRQFILSSKKLLLSDSGFYLCAWSYRDGRYGYTFGSGTRLTVV.

The rearrangement uses TRBV6-5 and TRBJ1-1, with 9 positions matching TRBD1. CDR3 length: 13 amino acids. V trimming: 4 bases; J trimming: 5 bases; junction bases outside the gene matches: 2. From germline, CDR1 is MNHEY and CDR2 SVGAGI. CDR3 coding DNA: TGTGCCAGCAGTTGGGACAGGGATACTGAAGCTTTCTTT. Amino acid sequence: CASSWDRDTEAFF.

The CDR3 loop is CASSSGFQQFF. The CDR3 DNA follows: TGCGCCAGCAGCTCCGGATTCCAGCAGTTCTTC. V gene TRBV5-1 combines with J gene TRBJ2-1; D ambiguous. Trimming cost V 3 bases and J 11 bases, with 9 bases left between them. Germline V CDR1 and CDR2: SGHRS, YFSETQ. The CDR3 length is 11 residues.

The chain is built from TRBV14 and TRBJ2-4; D uncertain. CDR3 length equals 11 residues. Deletions cut 1 base from V and 11 bases from J, with 6 bases between. CDR1 is SGHDN, CDR2 FVKESK, per germline. This CDR3 reads CASSQGPFQYF. CDR3 nucleotides: TGTGCCAGCAGCCAAGGGCCGTTTCAGTACTTC.

This clone was detected once. The chain has TRBV11-2 and TRBJ1-6, with 9 bases lining up with TRBD1. Trimming removed 6 bases from V and 9 bases from J; junction bases left unmatched: 6. CDR3 length equals 14 residues. CDR1 is SGHAT, CDR2 FQNNGV, per germline. The CDR3 bases are TGTGCCAGCAGACAAGCGACAGGGGGTTCACCCCTCCACTTT. Translating it yields CASRQATGGSPLHF.

This chain connects TRBV7-3 to TRBJ2-3; tentative D call: TRBD1 (5 bases). CDR3 size: 15 residues. V lost 1 base and J 6 bases, leaving 14 bases between the germline ends. Germline V lookup: CDR1 SGHTA, CDR2 FQGTGA. CDR3 DNA sequence: TGTGCCAGCAGCTTAAAAAGTAGGGGTGGGGATACGCAGTATTTT. Protein sequence: CASSLKSRGGDTQYF.

V is TRBV2 and J is TRBJ2-4; no clear D gene. CDR3 length equals 15 residues. Trimming left V 4 bases short and J 0 bases short, with 10 bases between. Germline V gene data show CDR1 as SNHLY and CDR2 as FYNNEI. CDR3 in amino acids: CASSVTVLAKNIQYF. In DNA, the CDR3 is TGTGCCAGCAGTGTTACGGTACTAGCCAAAAACATTCAGTACTTC.

This clone was detected a few times. The rearrangement uses TRBV6-5 and TRBJ2-3; unclear D gene. CDR1 and CDR2 from the germline V gene are MNHEY and SVGAGI. V gave up 0 bases and J gave up 2 bases, with 12 bases separating them. The CDR3 consists of 16 residues. The CDR3 loop reads CASSYSGSRVTDTQYF. The CDR3 nucleotides read TGTGCCAGCAGTTACTCGGGCAGCCGAGTCACAGATACGCAGTATTTT.

This clone has a single count. Other nucleotide sequences from this sample produce the same CDR3. This chain links TRBV5-1 with TRBJ2-7, with D possibly being TRBD2 (6 bases). This CDR3 has 14 residues. With 4 bases removed from V and 0 bases from J, the gap between germline ends came to 11 bases. CDR1 is SGHRS and CDR2 is YFSETQ in the germline V gene. CDR3: CASSRSGSSYEQYF. The CDR3, as DNA: TGCGCCAGCAGCCGTAGCGGCTCCTCCTACGAGCAGTACTTC.

The chain recombines TRBV4-2 with TRBJ2-1; no firm D call. The CDR3 loop spans 12 amino acids. Per the germline V gene, CDR1 is LGHNA and CDR2 is YNFKEQ. The V gene lost 0 bases and the J gene lost 8 bases, with 5 bases spanning the gap. CDR3 amino acids: CASSQEHDEQFF. The CDR3, as DNA: TGTGCCAGCAGCCAAGAGCATGATGAGCAGTTCTTC.

This rearrangement joins TRBV5-1 to TRBJ2-1; tentatively, D is TRBD1 or TRBD2 (7 bases each). This CDR3 has 14 amino acids. V dropped 4 bases and J dropped 7 bases, with 15 bases sitting between them. CDR1 and CDR2 from the germline V gene are SGHRS and YFSETQ. CDR3 coding DNA: TGCGCCAGCAGCGCCCGCCAGGGGGGGAATGAGCAGTTCTTC. Its protein is CASSARQGGNEQFF.

This chain connects TRBV9 to TRBJ2-1, with no clear D. The CDR3 is 13 amino acids. Germline-derived CDR1 and CDR2 are SGDLS and YYNGEE. Trimming left V 4 bases short and J 2 bases short, with 7 bases between. Here the CDR3 reads CASSLRPYNEQFF. For the CDR3, the DNA is TGTGCCAGCAGCTTGCGACCCTACAATGAGCAGTTCTTC.

V and J are TRBV25-1 and TRBJ2-4, with 9 bases fitting TRBD1. The CDR3 length is 15 residues. Germline CDR1 reads MGHDK; CDR2 reads SYGVNS. Unmatched junction bases numbered 3, after V lost 2 bases and J lost 4 bases. CDR3 DNA sequence: TGTGCCAGCAGTGAACCCGGGACAGGGAAAAACATTCAGTACTTC. It encodes CASSEPGTGKNIQYF.

The chain recombines TRBV29-1 with TRBJ1-1, with D possibly being TRBD1 (5 bases). V lost 7 bases and J lost 3, with 9 bases in between. This CDR3 has 11 amino acids. The germline CDR1 and CDR2 sequences are SQVTM and ANQGSEA. This CDR3 reads CSASGYTEAFF. CDR3 DNA: TGCAGCGCATCAGGGTACACTGAAGCTTTCTTT.

Remarks on this clone: The same CDR3 is also encoded by other DNA sequences in this sample. The chain combines TRBV30 with TRBJ2-6; D ambiguous. The CDR3 has 14 residues. Trimming removed 0 bases at V and 1 base at J, with 4 bases between. Germline CDR1 GTSNPN, CDR2 SVGIG (reference sequence). Here the CDR3 DNA reads TGTGCCTGGAGTGTACATTCTGGGGCCAACGTCCTGACTTTC. Protein: CAWSVHSGANVLTF.

This clone came up once. The gene calls are TRBV7-9 and TRBJ2-1, with TRBD1 matching 7 bases. This CDR3 region has 15 residues. The V segment lost 5 bases and the J segment 8 bases; nucleotides outside the gene matches: 12. Germline CDR1 reads SEHNR; CDR2 reads FQNEAQ (reference sequence). Here the CDR3 DNA reads TGTGCCAGCAGCCCTACAGGGGTGGTGGTGGATGAGCAGTTCTTC. Translating gives CASSPTGVVVDEQFF. Using reference TRBV7-9 and TRBJ2-1 for the parts outside the CDR3, the full variable domain is DTGVSQNPRHKITKRGQNVTFRCDPISEHNRLYWYRQTLGQGPEFLTYFQNEAQLEKSRLLSDRFSAERPKGSFSTLEIQRTEQGDSAMYLCASSPTGVVVDEQFFGPGTRLTVL.

The chain combines TRBV29-1 with TRBJ1-3; 7 nucleotides align to TRBD1. Germline V gene sequence: CDR1 SQVTM, CDR2 ANQGSEA. The V gene end was trimmed by 5 bases and the J gene end by 9 bases; junction bases not matched to a gene: 16. The CDR3 is made up of 15 amino acids. The DNA of the CDR3 is TGCAGCGTTCGAGGCCCGGGGACAGTAGACGGCACCATATATTTT. Its translation: CSVRGPGTVDGTIYF.

The rearrangement uses TRBV30 and TRBJ1-4, with TRBD1 identical over 7 bases. Germline-derived CDR1 and CDR2 are GTSNPN and SVGIG (reference sequence). J was trimmed by 10 bases and V by 8 bases; bases with no gene match: 10. CDR3 length: 12 amino acids. The CDR3 coding sequence is TGTGCCGGGACCGACAGGGCGCCAAAACTGTTTTTT. Its translation: CAGTDRAPKLFF. The full variable domain, its missing parts supplied by reference TRBV30 and TRBJ1-4, is SQTIHQWPATLVQPVGSPLSLECTVEGTSNPNLYWYRQAAGRGLQLLFYSVGIGQISSEVPQNLSASRPQDRQFILSSKKLLLSDSGFYLCAGTDRAPKLFFGSGTQLSVL.

This clone was picked up a small number of times. V usage is TRBV29-1 and J usage is TRBJ2-3; no definite D call. The germline CDR1 and CDR2 sequences are SQVTM and ANQGSEA. The CDR3 runs to 13 residues. V lost 8 bases and J 4 bases, leaving 16 bases between the germline ends. CDR3 sequence reads: CSIRNAAADTQYF. CDR3 bases: TGCAGCATCCGAAACGCCGCAGCAGATACGCAGTATTTT.